This TCR beta chain was captured in a study of preoperative IRX-2 immunotherapy in early breast cancer. This sample's treatment: preoperative locoregional IRX-2 cytokine immunotherapy. Samples came from a phase Ib trial of preoperative locoregional IRX-2 cytokine immunotherapy. V was trimmed by 6 bases and J by 6 bases, leaving 17 bases between them. The CDR3 has 15 amino acids. The germline V gene has CDR1 SGHAT and CDR2 FQNNGV. Generated by immunoSEQ multiplex PCR, the TCRdb table keeps only in-frame clones and is missing some. The sample lists some 22,000 clones; 85% to 95% were seen once. This chain links TRBV11-2 with TRBJ1-4; D uncertain. The clonotype comes from a human donor with breast cancer. The source material was tumor tissue, sampled after IRX-2 immunotherapy. This CDR3 is CASSFTLRGHEKLFF. As DNA, the CDR3 is TGTGCCAGCAGTTTTACTCTTCGCGGCCATGAAAAACTGTTTTTT.